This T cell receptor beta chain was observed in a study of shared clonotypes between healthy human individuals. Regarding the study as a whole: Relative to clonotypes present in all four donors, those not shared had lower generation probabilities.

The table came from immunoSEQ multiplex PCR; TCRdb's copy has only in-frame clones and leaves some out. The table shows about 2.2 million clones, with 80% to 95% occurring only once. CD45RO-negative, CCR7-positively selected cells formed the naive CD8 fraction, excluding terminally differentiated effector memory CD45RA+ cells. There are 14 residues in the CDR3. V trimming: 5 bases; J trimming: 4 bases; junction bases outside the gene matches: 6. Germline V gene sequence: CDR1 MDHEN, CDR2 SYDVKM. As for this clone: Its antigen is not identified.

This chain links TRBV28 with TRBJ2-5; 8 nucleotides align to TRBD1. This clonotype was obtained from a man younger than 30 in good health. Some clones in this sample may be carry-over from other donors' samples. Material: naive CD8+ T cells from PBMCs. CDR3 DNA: TGTGCCAGCAGTGCCACAGGGGGTGGAGAGACCCAGTACTTC. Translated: CASSATGGGETQYF. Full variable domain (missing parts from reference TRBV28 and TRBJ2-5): DVKVTQSSRYLVKRTGEKVFLECVQDMDHENMFWYRQDPGLGLRLIYFSYDVKMKEKGDIPEGYSVSREKKERFSLILESASTNQTSMYLCASSATGGGETQYFGPGTRLLVL.